This T cell receptor (beta chain) derives from a study of shared clonotypes between healthy human individuals. Study conclusions and caveats: Sequencing depth was a factor that was expected to affect clonotype sharing among donors. Generation probabilities of non-shared clonotypes were lower (relative to those shared by all four donors).

Original methodology: Filtering differed since immunoSEQ provided only junctions, with no quality scores. Assay: immunoSEQ multiplex PCR; the TCRdb copy retains only in-frame clones and omits some. V, J and clone size were drawn from that table, and D and trimming were deduced from the DNA. The repertoire consists of roughly 2 million clones, with about 94% occurring once and the leading ten covering 0.1% to 0.15%. About this clone itself: What it binds is unknown. This CDR3 is also generated by other DNA sequences in the sample.

The clonotype comes from a man between 18 and 35 years old in good health. Material for sequencing was naive CD4+ T cells sorted from blood. Subset indicated: CD45RA+ positively selected.

CDR3 protein: CASSISQGYGYTF. The CDR3 DNA follows: TGTGCCAGTAGTATCTCTCAGGGCTATGGCTACACCTTC. V and J are TRBV19 and TRBJ1-2, with a weak D call TRBD1 (5 bases). V shed 3 bases and J shed 4 bases, with 9 bases lying between them. The CDR3 runs 13 residues. The V gene's germline CDR1 is LNHDA and CDR2 SQIVND (reference sequence).